These T cell receptor beta chains were read from a single sample in a study of blood T cells in healthy people across ages. MiXCR was run by TCRdb on the 5' RACE reads, yielding one entry per CDR3 protein. The profile shows 1.5 million to 2 million distinct CDR3 sequences, about 31% of them singletons. Sequencing input: blood. These receptor sequences come from a woman in her twenties or thirties in good health. CDR3s include the opening cysteine and the closing phenylalanine or tryptophan. The order of the fields is J gene, D gene, V gene, CDR3 protein. A D gene is named only where the DNA matches it firmly.

j_call: TRBJ1-2; d_call: TRBD1; v_call: TRBV4-1; cdr3_aa: CASSPANRDRGPGYTF
j_call: .; d_call: TRBD1; v_call: TRBV20-1; cdr3_aa: CSARDGQGVNEQYF
j_call: TRBJ2-7; d_call: .; v_call: TRBV6-5; cdr3_aa: CASSSDRNPPGSSYEQYF
j_call: TRBJ1-6; d_call: .; v_call: TRBV3-1; cdr3_aa: CASSQVLQTYNSPLHF
j_call: TRBJ1-2; d_call: .; v_call: TRBV18; cdr3_aa: CASSPRADNYGYTF
j_call: TRBJ1-1; d_call: .; v_call: TRBV6-2/TRBV6-3; cdr3_aa: CASSTDGTNTEAFF
j_call: TRBJ1-1; d_call: .; v_call: TRBV20-1; cdr3_aa: CSARVGNDRAEAFF
j_call: TRBJ1-1; d_call: TRBD1; v_call: TRBV7-9; cdr3_aa: CASSGTVYTEAFF
j_call: TRBJ2-7; d_call: TRBD2; v_call: TRBV11-2; cdr3_aa: CASSSTAGTLAGGTYEQYF
j_call: TRBJ2-5; d_call: .; v_call: TRBV20-1; cdr3_aa: CSARGPIWGVSQETQYF
j_call: TRBJ2-3; d_call: .; v_call: TRBV20-1; cdr3_aa: CSGEGGTDTQYF
j_call: TRBJ2-5; d_call: TRBD2; v_call: TRBV2; cdr3_aa: CASSVTLPGGGQETQYF
j_call: TRBJ2-2; d_call: TRBD1; v_call: TRBV20-1; cdr3_aa: CSARDREAGELFF
j_call: TRBJ1-2; d_call: .; v_call: TRBV29-1; cdr3_aa: CSVEDRGVDYGYTF
j_call: TRBJ2-3; d_call: TRBD1; v_call: TRBV29-1; cdr3_aa: CSEGQGNTDTQYF
j_call: TRBJ2-7; d_call: .; v_call: TRBV3-1; cdr3_aa: CASSRAPWWGEEAYEQYF
j_call: TRBJ2-7; d_call: .; v_call: TRBV3-1; cdr3_aa: CASSLRTVSEQYF
j_call: TRBJ2-6; d_call: TRBD1; v_call: TRBV20-1; cdr3_aa: CSAMGTGDGSGANVLTF
j_call: TRBJ2-7; d_call: .; v_call: TRBV5-1; cdr3_aa: CASSFPGEGRPEQYF
j_call: TRBJ2-1; d_call: .; v_call: TRBV27; cdr3_aa: CASRRNGGDSYNEQFF
j_call: TRBJ1-1; d_call: .; v_call: TRBV6-2/TRBV6-3; cdr3_aa: CASKDINTEAFF
j_call: TRBJ2-1; d_call: TRBD2; v_call: TRBV9; cdr3_aa: CASSVAGGSQGQFF
j_call: TRBJ2-1; d_call: TRBD1; v_call: TRBV14; cdr3_aa: CASSPAPGQGDNEQFF
j_call: TRBJ2-7; d_call: .; v_call: TRBV5-1; cdr3_aa: CASSWTSGTGGYEQYF
j_call: TRBJ2-1; d_call: .; v_call: TRBV9; cdr3_aa: CASRPVGGLDEQFF
j_call: TRBJ2-5; d_call: .; v_call: TRBV7-8; cdr3_aa: CASSLGARDETQYF
j_call: TRBJ1-1; d_call: .; v_call: TRBV20-1; cdr3_aa: CGQRGMNTEAFF